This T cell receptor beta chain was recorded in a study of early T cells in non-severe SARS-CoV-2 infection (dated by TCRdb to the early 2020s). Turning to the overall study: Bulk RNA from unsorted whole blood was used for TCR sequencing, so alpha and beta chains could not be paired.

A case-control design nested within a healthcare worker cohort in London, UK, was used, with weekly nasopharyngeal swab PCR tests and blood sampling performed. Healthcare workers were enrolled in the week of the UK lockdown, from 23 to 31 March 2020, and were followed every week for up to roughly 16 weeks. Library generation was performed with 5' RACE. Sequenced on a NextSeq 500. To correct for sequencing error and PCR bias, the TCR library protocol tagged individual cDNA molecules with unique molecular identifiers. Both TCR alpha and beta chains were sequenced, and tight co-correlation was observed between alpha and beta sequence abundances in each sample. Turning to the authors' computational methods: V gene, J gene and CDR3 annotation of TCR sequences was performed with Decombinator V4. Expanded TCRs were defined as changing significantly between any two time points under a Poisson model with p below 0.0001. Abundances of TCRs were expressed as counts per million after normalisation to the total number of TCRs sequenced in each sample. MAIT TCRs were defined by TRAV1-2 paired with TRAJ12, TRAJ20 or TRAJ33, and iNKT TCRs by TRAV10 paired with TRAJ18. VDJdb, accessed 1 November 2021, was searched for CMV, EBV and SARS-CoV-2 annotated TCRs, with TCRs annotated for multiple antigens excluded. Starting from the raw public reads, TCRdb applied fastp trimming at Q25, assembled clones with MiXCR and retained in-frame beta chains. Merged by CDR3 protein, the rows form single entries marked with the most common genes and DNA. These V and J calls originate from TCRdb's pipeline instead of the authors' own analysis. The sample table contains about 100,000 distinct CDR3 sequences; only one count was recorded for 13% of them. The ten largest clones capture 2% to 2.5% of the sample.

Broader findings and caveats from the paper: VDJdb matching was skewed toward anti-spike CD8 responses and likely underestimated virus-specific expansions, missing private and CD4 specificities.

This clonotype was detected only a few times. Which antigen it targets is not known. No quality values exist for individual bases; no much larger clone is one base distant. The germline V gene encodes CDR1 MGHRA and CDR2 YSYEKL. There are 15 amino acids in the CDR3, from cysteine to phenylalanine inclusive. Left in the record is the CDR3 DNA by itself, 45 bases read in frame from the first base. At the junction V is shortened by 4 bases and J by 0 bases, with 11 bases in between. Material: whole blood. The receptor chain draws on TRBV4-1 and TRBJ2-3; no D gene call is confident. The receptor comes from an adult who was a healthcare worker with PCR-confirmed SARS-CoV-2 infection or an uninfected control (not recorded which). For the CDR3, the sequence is CASSLGARSTDTQYF. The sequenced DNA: TGCGCCAGCAGCCTTGGTGCGAGAAGCACAGATACGCAGTATTTT.